A selection of T cell receptor beta chains follows, all from one sample in a study of blood T cell repertoires in COVID-19. Sequencing was performed with immunoSEQ multiplex PCR; in TCRdb, only in-frame clones are kept and a portion is missing. The table lists about 310,000 clones, roughly 86% of them singletons. The sample taken for sequencing was peripheral blood. The receptors stem from a woman aged 45-65 years who had recovered from COVID-19. The CDR3 runs from the conserved cysteine through the conserved F or W. The D gene is left open where the match is weak. Expanded clones get a size class; other rows say once, few or many, or leave the size out.

j_gene: TRBJ2-6
d_gene: NA
v_gene: TRBV9
abundance: few
CDR3nt: TGTGCCAGCAGCGTAGGCGTATCGGGGGCCAACGTCCTGACTTTC
CDR3aa: CASSVGVSGANVLTF

j_gene: TRBJ1-5
d_gene: NA
v_gene: TRBV6-4
abundance: NA
CDR3nt: TGTGCCAGCAGTCTTGAGCTGAGCAATCAGCCCCAGCATTTT
CDR3aa: CASSLELSNQPQHF

j_gene: TRBJ2-1
d_gene: NA
v_gene: TRBV28
abundance: NA
CDR3nt: TGTGCCAGCAGTATGGACAGAATGGTAGATGAGCAGTTCTTC
CDR3aa: CASSMDRMVDEQFF

j_gene: TRBJ2-1
d_gene: NA
v_gene: TRBV20-1
abundance: NA
CDR3nt: TGCAGTGCGGAAAGGAGCGGTGAGCAGTTCTTC
CDR3aa: CSAERSGEQFF

j_gene: TRBJ1-1
d_gene: NA
v_gene: TRBV13
abundance: NA
CDR3nt: TGTGCCAGCAGCTTAGGCTCAGGGCTTTTGGTGAACACTGAAGCTTTCTTT
CDR3aa: CASSLGSGLLVNTEAFF

j_gene: TRBJ2-1
d_gene: TRBD2
v_gene: TRBV4-1
abundance: NA
CDR3nt: TGCGCCAGCAGCCAATACCATAGCGGGAGGTTTTACAATGAGCAGTTCTTC
CDR3aa: CASSQYHSGRFYNEQFF

j_gene: TRBJ1-2
d_gene: TRBD1
v_gene: TRBV2
abundance: NA
CDR3nt: TGTGCCAGCAGCGGGGCGACAGGGTGGAGCTATGGCTACACCTTC
CDR3aa: CASSGATGWSYGYTF

j_gene: TRBJ2-5
d_gene: TRBD2
v_gene: TRBV19
abundance: NA
CDR3nt: TGTGCCAGTAGTATCCGAACCGGGACTAGCGGACCTCAAGAGACCCAGTACTTC
CDR3aa: CASSIRTGTSGPQETQYF

j_gene: TRBJ2-7
d_gene: TRBD2
v_gene: TRBV5-6
abundance: NA
CDR3nt: TGTGCCAGCAGCTCTAGCGGCCACTCCTACGAGCAGTACTTC
CDR3aa: CASSSSGHSYEQYF

j_gene: TRBJ2-3
d_gene: TRBD1
v_gene: TRBV3-1/TRBV3-2
abundance: NA
CDR3nt: TGTGCCAGCAGCCCTGGACAGGCTAGCACAGATACGCAGTATTTT
CDR3aa: CASSPGQASTDTQYF

j_gene: TRBJ1-2
d_gene: NA
v_gene: TRBV10-3
abundance: NA
CDR3nt: TGTGCCATCAGGGATGGTTACCGGGGAACCTACACCTTC
CDR3aa: CAIRDGYRGTYTF

j_gene: TRBJ2-7
d_gene: TRBD2
v_gene: TRBV28
abundance: NA
CDR3nt: TGTGCCAGCTTTAAGACTAGCGGGAGGCTCTACGAGCAGTACTTC
CDR3aa: CASFKTSGRLYEQYF

j_gene: TRBJ2-1
d_gene: NA
v_gene: TRBV7-2
abundance: NA
CDR3nt: TGTGCCAGCAGCTTAGATCCGGGAAGCTCCTACAATGAGCAGTTCTTC
CDR3aa: CASSLDPGSSYNEQFF

j_gene: TRBJ2-1
d_gene: TRBD2
v_gene: TRBV11-2
abundance: NA
CDR3nt: TGTGCCAGCAGCTTAGAACTAGCGGGAGGGCCGAGCTCCTACAATGAGCAGTTCTTC
CDR3aa: CASSLELAGGPSSYNEQFF

j_gene: TRBJ2-3
d_gene: TRBD2
v_gene: TRBV19
abundance: NA
CDR3nt: TGTGCCAGTATGCTAGCGGGATTCGATACGCAGTATTTT
CDR3aa: CASMLAGFDTQYF

j_gene: TRBJ2-6
d_gene: NA
v_gene: TRBV30
abundance: NA
CDR3nt: TGTGCCTGGATGGAGTCCGGGGCCAACGTCCTGACTTTC
CDR3aa: CAWMESGANVLTF

j_gene: TRBJ1-6
d_gene: NA
v_gene: TRBV2
abundance: NA
CDR3nt: TGTGCCAGCAGTAAAGACCGCAGTAATTCACCCCTCCACTTT
CDR3aa: CASSKDRSNSPLHF

j_gene: TRBJ1-2
d_gene: NA
v_gene: TRBV3-1/TRBV3-2
abundance: NA
CDR3nt: TGTGCCAGCAGCCAAGCGGTATTTTCCTATGGCTACACCTTC
CDR3aa: CASSQAVFSYGYTF

j_gene: TRBJ1-1
d_gene: NA
v_gene: TRBV19
abundance: NA
CDR3nt: TGTGCCAGTAGTATAGGAGGTCGGCATGGAGTGAACACTGAAGCTTTCTTT
CDR3aa: CASSIGGRHGVNTEAFF

j_gene: TRBJ1-2
d_gene: NA
v_gene: TRBV27
abundance: NA
CDR3nt: TGTGCCAGCAGTCGGGAGGGACGCCCCACCCTATATGGCTACACCTTC
CDR3aa: CASSREGRPTLYGYTF

j_gene: TRBJ1-2
d_gene: NA
v_gene: TRBV30
abundance: NA
CDR3nt: TGTGCCTGGAACCCGAGAGGATTCGGGGGCTACACCTTC
CDR3aa: CAWNPRGFGGYTF

j_gene: TRBJ1-1
d_gene: NA
v_gene: TRBV18
abundance: NA
CDR3nt: TGTGCCAGCTCACCATCTCTACAGGGTATCCTGAACACTGAAGCTTTCTTT
CDR3aa: CASSPSLQGILNTEAFF

j_gene: TRBJ2-7
d_gene: TRBD2
v_gene: TRBV7-2
abundance: once
CDR3nt: TGTGCCAGCAGCTTGATACCCAGCGGGAGGGCCTCCTACGAGCAGTACTTC
CDR3aa: CASSLIPSGRASYEQYF

j_gene: TRBJ1-2
d_gene: TRBD1
v_gene: TRBV6-1
abundance: few
CDR3nt: TGTGCCAGCAGTGAATATTCGGGACAGCATGTTTATGGCTACACCTTC
CDR3aa: CASSEYSGQHVYGYTF

j_gene: TRBJ2-1
d_gene: TRBD2
v_gene: TRBV10-3
abundance: NA
CDR3nt: TGTGCCATCAGAAGTGGCTCTAGCGGGAGTTGGGATGAGCAGTTCTTC
CDR3aa: CAIRSGSSGSWDEQFF

j_gene: TRBJ2-1
d_gene: TRBD2
v_gene: TRBV28
abundance: many
CDR3nt: TGTGCCAGCAGCCTAACGGGACTAGCTTACAATGAGCAGTTCTTC
CDR3aa: CASSLTGLAYNEQFF

j_gene: TRBJ1-5
d_gene: TRBD1
v_gene: TRBV28
abundance: NA
CDR3nt: TGTGCCAGCAGACGGGGACAGGACAGCAATCAGCCCCAGCATTTT
CDR3aa: CASRRGQDSNQPQHF

j_gene: TRBJ2-1
d_gene: TRBD2
v_gene: TRBV18
abundance: once
CDR3nt: TGTGCCAGCTCACCGAGCGGGAGGATCCATGAGCAGTTCTTC
CDR3aa: CASSPSGRIHEQFF

j_gene: TRBJ2-3
d_gene: TRBD1
v_gene: TRBV2
abundance: few
CDR3nt: TGTGCCAGCAGTTTGAGGACAGGTCGCACAGATACGCAGTATTTT
CDR3aa: CASSLRTGRTDTQYF

j_gene: TRBJ1-2
d_gene: NA
v_gene: TRBV28
abundance: NA
CDR3nt: TGTGCCAGCTCCCGGGACATAAACTATGGCTACACCTTC
CDR3aa: CASSRDINYGYTF

j_gene: TRBJ1-1
d_gene: NA
v_gene: TRBV19
abundance: NA
CDR3nt: TGTGCCAGTAGTATAAAATCCAGGTCGGGGGGGGCCACTGAAGCTTTCTTT
CDR3aa: CASSIKSRSGGATEAFF

j_gene: TRBJ2-7
d_gene: NA
v_gene: TRBV3-1/TRBV3-2
abundance: NA
CDR3nt: TGTGCCAGCAGCCCGTCCCTGGCAGGGAACTACGAGCAGTACTTC
CDR3aa: CASSPSLAGNYEQYF

j_gene: TRBJ1-4
d_gene: NA
v_gene: TRBV3-1/TRBV3-2
abundance: NA
CDR3nt: TGTGCCAGCAGCCCCTCCCTTCGACTCGCCAAACTGTTTTTT
CDR3aa: CASSPSLRLAKLFF

j_gene: TRBJ1-6
d_gene: NA
v_gene: TRBV2
abundance: few
CDR3nt: TGTGCCAGCAGTGTGACAGGAGTTGGATCACCCCTCCACTTT
CDR3aa: CASSVTGVGSPLHF

j_gene: TRBJ2-4
d_gene: NA
v_gene: TRBV5-1
abundance: once
CDR3nt: TGCGCCAGCAGCTCGACTGTAGCCAAAAACATTCAGTACTTC
CDR3aa: CASSSTVAKNIQYF

j_gene: TRBJ2-1
d_gene: TRBD2
v_gene: TRBV2
abundance: NA
CDR3nt: TGTGCCAGCAGGGGTCGACTAGCGGGAGGGCCTCCCTCCAATGAGCAGTTCTTC
CDR3aa: CASRGRLAGGPPSNEQFF

j_gene: TRBJ2-1
d_gene: TRBD2
v_gene: TRBV9
abundance: NA
CDR3nt: TGTGCCAGCAGCGTAACGGTGGCGGGGGGTCCCGGGGAGCAGTTCTTC
CDR3aa: CASSVTVAGGPGEQFF

j_gene: TRBJ1-2
d_gene: NA
v_gene: TRBV15
abundance: few
CDR3nt: TGTGCCACCAGCAGAGAGTCTCGGGGCTACACCTTC
CDR3aa: CATSRESRGYTF

j_gene: TRBJ1-1
d_gene: NA
v_gene: TRBV28
abundance: NA
CDR3nt: TGTGCCAGCAGTAACACAGGGATAGCTTTCTTT
CDR3aa: CASSNTGIAFF

j_gene: TRBJ2-1
d_gene: TRBD2
v_gene: TRBV5-4
abundance: NA
CDR3nt: TGTGCCAGCAGCGGGGGGTTAGCGGGAGTTCATGAGCAGTTCTTC
CDR3aa: CASSGGLAGVHEQFF

j_gene: TRBJ2-1
d_gene: NA
v_gene: TRBV28
abundance: NA
CDR3nt: TGTGCCAGCAGTTATGCAGGGTATGTAGATGAGCAGTTCTTC
CDR3aa: CASSYAGYVDEQFF

j_gene: TRBJ2-1
d_gene: NA
v_gene: TRBV6-2/TRBV6-3
abundance: NA
CDR3nt: TGTGCCAGCAGTTACTCAACAGGGATTGAGCAGTTCTTC
CDR3aa: CASSYSTGIEQFF

j_gene: TRBJ2-7
d_gene: NA
v_gene: TRBV7-2
abundance: NA
CDR3nt: TGTGCCAGCAGCGTGGAGGTGACAAGCTACGAGCAGTACTTC
CDR3aa: CASSVEVTSYEQYF

j_gene: TRBJ2-7
d_gene: NA
v_gene: TRBV28
abundance: NA
CDR3nt: TGTGCCAGCAGACGTGGACTGAACTACTACGAGCAGTACTTC
CDR3aa: CASRRGLNYYEQYF

j_gene: TRBJ2-5
d_gene: NA
v_gene: TRBV7-9
abundance: NA
CDR3nt: TGTGCCAGCAGTTCGCCTTACGGGACTTACCAAGAGACCCAGTACTTC
CDR3aa: CASSSPYGTYQETQYF

j_gene: TRBJ1-2
d_gene: NA
v_gene: TRBV13
abundance: NA
CDR3nt: TGTGCCAGCAGCTTAGGCCAGGGGTACTATGGCTACACCTTC
CDR3aa: CASSLGQGYYGYTF

j_gene: TRBJ2-3
d_gene: NA
v_gene: TRBV5-1
abundance: NA
CDR3nt: TGCGCCAGCAGCTTGTCTGGGCAGCTGACAGATACGCAGTATTTT
CDR3aa: CASSLSGQLTDTQYF

j_gene: TRBJ1-2
d_gene: TRBD1
v_gene: TRBV5-1
abundance: NA
CDR3nt: TGCGCCAGCAGCCCACAGGGGGACTATGGCTACACCTTC
CDR3aa: CASSPQGDYGYTF

j_gene: TRBJ2-5
d_gene: TRBD1
v_gene: TRBV24-1
abundance: once
CDR3nt: TGTGCCACCAGTGAAAACCACAGGGGTAGGTCGACCCAGTACTTC
CDR3aa: CATSENHRGRSTQYF